The 23 T cell receptor beta chains listed next were all sequenced from one sample in a study of blood T cell repertoires in COVID-19. Sequencing used immunoSEQ multiplex PCR; TCRdb keeps in-frame clones, though not all of them. Of fewer than 350,000 clones detected, 90% appear once; the ten largest clones hold about 1.5%. The sequencing input was PBMCs or T cells enriched from blood (not recorded which). All receptors come from a woman aged 18-29 years with acute COVID-19.

The chain recombines TRBV5-4 with TRBJ2-3; D unresolved. CDR1 is SGHNT and CDR2 is YYREEE in the germline V gene (reference sequence). The ends were cut back, 0 bases at V and 3 bases at J, with 8 bases in the middle. This CDR3 is built from 14 residues. CDR3 DNA sequence: TGTGCCAGCAGCTTGGCTGCTAAGACAGATACGCAGTATTTT. This sequence encodes CASSLAAKTDTQYF.

V usage is TRBV30 and J usage is TRBJ1-5; 8 nucleotides line up with TRBD1. The ends lost 3 bases at V and 5 bases at J; junction bases unmatched: 6. This CDR3 contains 14 residues. Germline assignment: CDR1 GTSNPN and CDR2 SVGIG (reference sequence). CDR3 region: CAWSPRTGHQPQHF. CDR3 in DNA: TGTGCCTGGAGCCCACGGACAGGGCATCAGCCCCAGCATTTT.

This chain connects TRBV7-2 to TRBJ2-3; maybe TRBD1 (6 bases). Deletions cut 4 bases from V and 2 bases from J, with 19 bases between. This CDR3 spans 17 amino acids. Germline CDR1 is SGHTA and CDR2 is FQGNSA. CDR3 sequence: CASSYLRGGSNTDTQYF. The DNA of the CDR3 is TGTGCCAGCAGCTACCTTCGTGGGGGCTCTAACACAGATACGCAGTATTTT.

J is TRBJ2-3 and V is TRBV11-3; 7 bases are a match to TRBD1. Germline CDR1 is SGHNT and CDR2 is YENEEA. The CDR3 is made up of 15 amino acids. V trimming: 4 bases; J trimming: 8 bases; junction bases outside the gene matches: 12. CDR3 in DNA: TGTGCCAGCAGCTCGGGACAGCCTAATCTTGGTACGCAGTATTTT. Translating it yields CASSSGQPNLGTQYF.

V usage is TRBV3-1 (or the pseudogene TRBV3-2) and J usage is TRBJ1-2, with D possibly being TRBD1 (5 bases). Trimming removed 1 base at V and 6 bases at J, with 9 bases between. The CDR3 length is 13 residues. Germline CDR1 LGHDT, CDR2 YNNKEL (reference sequence). CDR3 bases: TGTGCCAGCAGCCAAGCAGGGCAGGATGGCTACACCTTC. Protein: CASSQAGQDGYTF.

V usage is TRBV28 and J usage is TRBJ1-1; 8 bases are a match to TRBD1. After removal of 4 bases from V and 6 bases from J, the junction contained 16 bases not matched to a gene. CDR3 length: 17 residues. Germline values: CDR1 MDHEN, CDR2 SYDVKM. The CDR3 spells CASSSVGVGQGFSEAFF. As DNA, the CDR3 is TGTGCCAGCAGTTCCGTTGGGGTAGGACAGGGTTTTTCTGAAGCTTTCTTT.

The CDR3 DNA follows: TGTGCCAGCAGCCCTGGGACTAGCGGGAAAGATACGCAGTATTTT. Its protein product is CASSPGTSGKDTQYF. The chain couples TRBV11-2 to TRBJ2-3; 13 bases line up with TRBD2. The CDR3 extends over 15 amino acids. Trimming removed 5 bases from V and 5 bases from J; junction bases left unmatched: 4. Germline V gives CDR1 SGHAT, CDR2 FQNNGV.

The table lists this clone with a count of one. The chain employs TRBV5-1 and TRBJ2-1; TRBD2 aligns across 11 bases. The CDR3 is 17 residues long. V dropped 4 bases and J dropped 4; count of bases not matched to a gene: 10. CDR1 and CDR2 from the germline V gene are SGHRS and YFSETQ. The CDR3 bases are TGCGCCAGCAGCAGAACTAGCGGGAGTTCTCTTTACAATGAGCAGTTCTTC. Amino acids: CASSRTSGSSLYNEQFF.

This chain connects TRBV4-2 to TRBJ1-3; possibly TRBD1 for D (5 bases). The CDR3 has 16 amino acids. Trimming pared 1 base from V and 0 bases from J, leaving 10 bases between. The germline V gene has CDR1 LGHNA and CDR2 YNFKEQ. The CDR3, as DNA: TGTGCCAGCAGCCAAGTTTCTGGGGCCTCTGGAAACACCATATATTTT. Translating it yields CASSQVSGASGNTIYF.

CDR3 bases: TGTGCCAGCAGCCAAGTTAGTAATTCACCCCTCCACTTT. Translating it yields CASSQVSNSPLHF. The rearrangement links TRBV3-1 (or the pseudogene TRBV3-2) to TRBJ1-6; D not certain. Per germline, CDR1 LGHDT and CDR2 YNNKEL (reference sequence). V lost 1 base, J lost 6 bases, and 4 bases lay in between. This CDR3 has 13 amino acids.

CDR3 DNA sequence: TGTGCCAGCAGCTTGGACAGCTCCTACGAGCAGTACTTC. This gives the protein CASSLDSSYEQYF. This chain uses TRBV11-3 with TRBJ2-7; D is perhaps TRBD1 (6 bases). This CDR3 has 13 residues. With 3 bases removed from V and 0 bases from J, the gap between germline ends came to 6 bases. CDR1 and CDR2 from the germline V gene are SGHNT and YENEEA.

The chain employs TRBV21-1 and TRBJ2-1; the DNA was not compared with TRBD2, the D call given in the table. TRBV21-1 is classified as a pseudogene. The CDR3 runs 15 residues. Here the CDR3 reads CASSKLASGRGEQFF. CDR3 DNA: TGTGCCAGCAGCAAATTGGCTAGCGGGAGAGGCGAGCAGTTCTTC.

The gene calls are TRBV3-1 (or the pseudogene TRBV3-2) and TRBJ2-5; a possible D gene is TRBD1 (6 bases). CDR1 and CDR2 (germline): LGHDT, YNNKEL (reference sequence). This CDR3 has 16 amino acids. The V and J ends lost 4 bases and 5 bases respectively, with 20 bases between them. This chain's CDR3 is CASSRTNNRVAETQYF. CDR3 in DNA: TGTGCCAGCAGCCGAACGAACAACAGGGTAGCTGAGACCCAGTACTTC.

The CDR3 nucleotides read TGTGCCAGCATGGACAGGGGTTATGGCTACACCTTC. Encoded protein: CASMDRGYGYTF. The chain uses TRBV12-3 or TRBV12-4 and TRBJ1-2, with TRBD1 identical over 9 bases. The J segment lost 5 bases and the V segment lost 7 bases, leaving 2 bases of the junction unmatched. This CDR3 is built from 12 residues.

The chain recombines TRBV9 with TRBJ2-1, with 7 bases aligning to TRBD2. Trimming took 4 bases from V and 1 from J; bases not matched to a gene: 8. The CDR3 extends over 16 amino acids. Per germline, CDR1 SGDLS and CDR2 YYNGEE. CDR3 bases: TGTGCCAGCAGCCCCCGGAGAGCGGGGTCCTACAATGAGCAGTTCTTC. Translating it yields CASSPRRAGSYNEQFF.

The rearrangement joins TRBV18 to TRBJ1-1; D uncertain. V was pared by 3 bases and J by 0 bases, with 11 bases between. The length of the CDR3 is 15 residues. Germline CDR1 KGHSH, CDR2 LQKENI. The CDR3 nucleotides are TGTGCCAGCTCACCTCAGGAGGCCCTGAACACTGAAGCTTTCTTT. This gives the protein CASSPQEALNTEAFF.

The chain recombines TRBV7-8 with TRBJ2-1, with 10 bases lining up with TRBD2. Germline CDR1 SGHVS, CDR2 FQNEAQ. V was clipped by 5 bases and J by 7 bases; unmatched bases: 8. CDR3 length: 15 residues. The CDR3 DNA reads TGTGCCAGCAGCCCCTTAGCGGGAGGTGGAAATGAGCAGTTCTTC. Protein product: CASSPLAGGGNEQFF.

The J gene is TRBJ1-4, the V gene TRBV3-1 (or the pseudogene TRBV3-2); D remains unclear. Germline-derived CDR1 and CDR2 are LGHDT and YNNKEL (reference sequence). This CDR3 region has 12 residues. Trimming left V 3 bases short and J 7 bases short, with 6 bases between. CDR3 sequence: CASSHIGEKLFF. CDR3 nucleotides: TGTGCCAGCAGCCATATCGGTGAAAAACTGTTTTTT.

This chain uses TRBV3-1 (or the pseudogene TRBV3-2) with TRBJ2-1; 15 bases fit TRBD2. CDR3 length equals 14 residues. Germline values: CDR1 LGHDT, CDR2 YNNKEL (reference sequence). V lost 10 bases and J lost 6; bases outside the gene matches: 4. CDR3 residues: CATGTSGRFNEQFF. The CDR3 DNA sequence: TGTGCCACCGGGACTAGCGGGAGGTTCAATGAGCAGTTCTTC.

The genes are TRBV19 and TRBJ2-7, with D maybe TRBD2 (5 bases). Germline V gene data show CDR1 as LNHDA and CDR2 as SQIVND (reference sequence). Between the trimmed V and J ends, which lost 5 bases and 2 bases, there was a span of 7 bases. This CDR3 is 12 amino acids long. The CDR3 bases are TGTGCCAGTAGTCGGGGTCCCTACGAGCAGTACTTC. Amino acid sequence: CASSRGPYEQYF.

The chain carries TRBV3-1 (or the pseudogene TRBV3-2) and TRBJ1-2; TRBD1 matches 7 bases. The germline V gene encodes CDR1 LGHDT and CDR2 YNNKEL (reference sequence). This CDR3 comprises 16 residues. V was clipped by 2 bases and J by 3 bases; unmatched bases: 9. DNA of the CDR3: TGTGCCAGCAGCCAAAGGGGGACAGTGGGAGACTATGGCTACACCTTC. Translating it yields CASSQRGTVGDYGYTF.

The V gene is TRBV6-5, the J gene TRBJ2-5; 7 bases agree with TRBD2. Germline V gene lookup returns CDR1 MNHEY and CDR2 SVGAGI. The CDR3 contains 16 residues. With V trimmed by 0 bases and J by 5 bases, 9 bases remained unmatched. CDR3 nucleotide sequence: TGTGCCAGCAGTTACTCCCCGTTAAGGCGGGAGGAGACCCAGTACTTC. This translates into CASSYSPLRREETQYF.

The V and J genes are TRBV4-1 and TRBJ2-2; 7 bases line up with TRBD1. This CDR3 has 17 amino acids. Germline CDR1 MGHRA, CDR2 YSYEKL. V trimming: 6 bases; J trimming: 1 base; junction bases outside the gene matches: 11. CDR3 in amino acids: CASRGFWQGENTGELFF. The CDR3 nucleotides read TGCGCCAGCAGAGGTTTTTGGCAGGGGGAGAACACCGGGGAGCTGTTTTTT.